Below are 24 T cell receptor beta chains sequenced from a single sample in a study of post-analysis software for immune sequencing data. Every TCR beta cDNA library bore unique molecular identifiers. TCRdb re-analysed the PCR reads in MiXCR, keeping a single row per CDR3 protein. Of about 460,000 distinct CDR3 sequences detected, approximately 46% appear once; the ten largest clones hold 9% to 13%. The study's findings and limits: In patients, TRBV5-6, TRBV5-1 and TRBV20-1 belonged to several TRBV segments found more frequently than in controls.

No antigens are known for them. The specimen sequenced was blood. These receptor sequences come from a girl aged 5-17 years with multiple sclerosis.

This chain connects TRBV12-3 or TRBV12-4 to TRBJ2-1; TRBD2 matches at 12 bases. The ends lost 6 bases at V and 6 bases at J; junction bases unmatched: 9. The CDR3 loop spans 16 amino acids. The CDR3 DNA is TGTGCCAGCAGCCCCGGACTAGCGGGACTCCCCAATGAGCAGTTCTTC. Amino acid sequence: CASSPGLAGLPNEQFF.

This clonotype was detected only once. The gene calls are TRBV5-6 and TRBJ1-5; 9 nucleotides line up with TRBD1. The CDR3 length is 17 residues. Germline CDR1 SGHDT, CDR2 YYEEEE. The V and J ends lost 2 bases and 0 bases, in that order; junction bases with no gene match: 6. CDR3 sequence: CASSFGTGTASNQPQHF. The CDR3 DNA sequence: TGTGCCAGCAGCTTCGGGACAGGGACGGCTAGCAATCAGCCCCAGCATTTT.

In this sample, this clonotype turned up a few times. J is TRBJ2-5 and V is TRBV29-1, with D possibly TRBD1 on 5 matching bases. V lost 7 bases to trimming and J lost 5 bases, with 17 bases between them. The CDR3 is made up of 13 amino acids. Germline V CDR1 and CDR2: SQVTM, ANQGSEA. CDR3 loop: CSGQGAPGETQYF. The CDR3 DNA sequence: TGCAGCGGGCAGGGTGCCCCTGGGGAGACCCAGTACTTC.

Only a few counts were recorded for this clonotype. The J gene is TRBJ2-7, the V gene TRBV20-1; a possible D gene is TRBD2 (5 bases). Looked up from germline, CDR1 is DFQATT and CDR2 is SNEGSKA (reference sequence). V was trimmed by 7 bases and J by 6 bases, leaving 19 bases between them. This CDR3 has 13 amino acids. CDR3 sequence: CSVGTTARGEQYF. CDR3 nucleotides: TGCAGTGTAGGCACCACCGCCCGGGGCGAGCAGTACTTC.

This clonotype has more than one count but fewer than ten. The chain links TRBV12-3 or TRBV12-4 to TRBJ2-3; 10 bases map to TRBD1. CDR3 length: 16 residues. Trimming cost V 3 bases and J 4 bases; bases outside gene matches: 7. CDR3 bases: TGTGCCAGCAGTTTTATTTGGACAGGGGGTTCAGATACGCAGTATTTT. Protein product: CASSFIWTGGSDTQYF.

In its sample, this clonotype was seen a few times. The CDR3 DNA is TGTGCCATCAGTGGGACTAGCCGCGAGCAGTACTTC. Its protein is CAISGTSREQYF. The chain is built from TRBV10-3 and TRBJ2-5; TRBD2 matches at 8 bases. The closer fit of TRBJ2-7 to the DNA end suggests the J call may be wrong. This CDR3 contains 12 residues. The germline CDR1 and CDR2 sequences are ENHRY and SYGVKD.

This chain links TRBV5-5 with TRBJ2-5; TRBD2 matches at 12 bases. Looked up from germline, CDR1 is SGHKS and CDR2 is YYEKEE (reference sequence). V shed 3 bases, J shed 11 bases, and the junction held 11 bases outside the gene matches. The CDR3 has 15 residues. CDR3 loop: CASSSSGRAVNEQYF. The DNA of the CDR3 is TGTGCCAGCAGCTCTAGCGGGAGGGCCGTCAATGAGCAGTACTTC.

The CDR3 loop reads CASSQDYNGNEKLFF. The CDR3 coding sequence is TGCGCCAGCAGCCAAGATTATAACGGAAATGAAAAACTGTTTTTT. The V gene is TRBV4-3, the J gene TRBJ1-4; D unresolved. Germline CDR1 is LGHNA and CDR2 is YSLEER. V was clipped by 0 bases and J by 5 bases, with 10 bases between them. The CDR3 extends over 15 amino acids.

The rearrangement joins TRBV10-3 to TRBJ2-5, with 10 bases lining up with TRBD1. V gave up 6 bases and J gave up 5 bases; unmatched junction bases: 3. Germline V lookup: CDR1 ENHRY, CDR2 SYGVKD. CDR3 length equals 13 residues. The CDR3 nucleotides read TGTGCCATCAGGCCGGGACAGGGGGAGACCCAGTACTTC. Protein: CAIRPGQGETQYF.

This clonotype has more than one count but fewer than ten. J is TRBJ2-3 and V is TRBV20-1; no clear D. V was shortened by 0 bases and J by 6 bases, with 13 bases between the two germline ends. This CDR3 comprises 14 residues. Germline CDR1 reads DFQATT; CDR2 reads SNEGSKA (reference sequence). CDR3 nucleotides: TGCAGTGCTAGAGATGGCCCTGTCGGGGATACGCAGTATTTT. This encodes CSARDGPVGDTQYF.

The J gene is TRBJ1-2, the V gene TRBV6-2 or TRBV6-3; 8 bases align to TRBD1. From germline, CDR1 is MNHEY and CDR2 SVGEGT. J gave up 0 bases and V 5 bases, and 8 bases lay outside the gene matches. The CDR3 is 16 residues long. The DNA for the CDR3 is TGTGCCAGCAGTCGACCGGGACAGGTCACTAACTATGGCTACACCTTC. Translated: CASSRPGQVTNYGYTF.

CDR3 coding DNA: TGTGCCAGCAGCCAACAATGGACTAGCGGGAGTAATGAGCAGTTCTTC. This codes for CASSQQWTSGSNEQFF. The rearrangement links TRBV4-2 to TRBJ2-1; TRBD2 aligns across 13 bases. V gave up 2 bases and J gave up 7 bases; unmatched junction bases: 5. CDR3 length: 16 amino acids. Germline assignment: CDR1 LGHNA and CDR2 YNFKEQ.

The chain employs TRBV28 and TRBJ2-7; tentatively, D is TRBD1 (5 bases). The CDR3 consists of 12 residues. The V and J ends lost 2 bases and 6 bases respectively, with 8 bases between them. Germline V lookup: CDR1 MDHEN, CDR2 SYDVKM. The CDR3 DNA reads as TGTGCCAGCAGTTTAAGGCAGGGCGAGCAGTACTTC. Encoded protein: CASSLRQGEQYF.

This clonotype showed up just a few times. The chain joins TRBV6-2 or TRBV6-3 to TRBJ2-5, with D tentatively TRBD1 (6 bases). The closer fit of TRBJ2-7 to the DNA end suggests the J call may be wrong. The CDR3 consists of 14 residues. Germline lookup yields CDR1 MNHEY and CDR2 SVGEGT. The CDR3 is CASSGHREANEQYF. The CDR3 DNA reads TGTGCCAGCAGTGGACACAGGGAAGCGAACGAGCAGTACTTC.

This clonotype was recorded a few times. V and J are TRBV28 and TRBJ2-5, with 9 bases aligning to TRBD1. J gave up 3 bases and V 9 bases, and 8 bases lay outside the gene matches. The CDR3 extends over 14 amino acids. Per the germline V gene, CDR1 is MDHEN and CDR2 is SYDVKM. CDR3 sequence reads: CASSPGDREETQYF. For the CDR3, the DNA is TGTGCCAGTTCCCCTGGGGACAGGGAAGAGACCCAGTACTTC. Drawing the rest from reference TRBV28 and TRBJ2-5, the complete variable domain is DVKVTQSSRYLVKRTGEKVFLECVQDMDHENMFWYRQDPGLGLRLIYFSYDVKMKEKGDIPEGYSVSREKKERFSLILESASTNQTSMYLCASSPGDREETQYFGPGTRLLVL.

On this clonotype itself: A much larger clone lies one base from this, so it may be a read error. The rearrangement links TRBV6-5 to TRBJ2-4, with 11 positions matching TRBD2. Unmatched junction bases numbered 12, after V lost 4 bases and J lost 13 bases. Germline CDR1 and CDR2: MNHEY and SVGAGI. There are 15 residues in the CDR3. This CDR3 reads CASSSGTSGYNEQYF. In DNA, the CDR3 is TGTGCCAGCAGTTCCGGGACTAGCGGCTACAATGAGCAGTACTTC.

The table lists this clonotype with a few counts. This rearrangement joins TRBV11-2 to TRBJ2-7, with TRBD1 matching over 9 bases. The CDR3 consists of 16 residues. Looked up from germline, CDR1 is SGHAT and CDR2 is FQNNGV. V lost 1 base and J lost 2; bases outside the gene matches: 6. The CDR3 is CASSLAGTGPPYEQYF. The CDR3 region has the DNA TGTGCCAGCAGCTTAGCCGGGACAGGGCCTCCCTACGAGCAGTACTTC. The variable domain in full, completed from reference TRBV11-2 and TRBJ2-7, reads EAGVAQSPRYKIIEKRQSVAFWCNPISGHATLYWYQQILGQGPKLLIQFQNNGVVDDSQLPKDRFSAERLKGVDSTLKIQPAKLEDSAVYLCASSLAGTGPPYEQYFGPGTRLTVT.

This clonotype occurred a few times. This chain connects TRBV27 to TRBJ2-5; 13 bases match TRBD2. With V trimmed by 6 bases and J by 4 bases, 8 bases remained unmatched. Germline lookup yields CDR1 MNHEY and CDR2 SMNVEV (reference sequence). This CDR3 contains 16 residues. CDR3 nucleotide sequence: TGTGCCAGCAGAGCCCAGGGACTAGCGGGACTAGAGACCCAGTACTTC. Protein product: CASRAQGLAGLETQYF.

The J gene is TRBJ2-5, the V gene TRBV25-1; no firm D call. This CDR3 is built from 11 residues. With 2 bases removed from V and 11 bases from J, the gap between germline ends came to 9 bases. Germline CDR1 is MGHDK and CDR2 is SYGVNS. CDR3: CASSEGPAQYF. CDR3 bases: TGTGCCAGCAGTGAAGGGCCTGCGCAGTACTTC.

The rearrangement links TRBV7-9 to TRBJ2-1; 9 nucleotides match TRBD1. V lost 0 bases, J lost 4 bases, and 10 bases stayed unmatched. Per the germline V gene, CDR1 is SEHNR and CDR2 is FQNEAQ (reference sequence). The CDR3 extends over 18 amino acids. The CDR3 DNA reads TGTGCCAGCAGCTTAGCGGATCCCCGGGACAGGGATTACAATGAGCAGTTCTTC. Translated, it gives CASSLADPRDRDYNEQFF.

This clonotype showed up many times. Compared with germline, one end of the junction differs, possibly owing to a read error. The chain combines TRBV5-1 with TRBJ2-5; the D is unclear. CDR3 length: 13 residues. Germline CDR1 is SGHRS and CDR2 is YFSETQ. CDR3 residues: CASSLALGETQYF. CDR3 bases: TGTGCCAGCAGTCTGGCCTTAGGAGAGACCCAGTACTTC. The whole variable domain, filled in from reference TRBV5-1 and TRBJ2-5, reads KAGVTQTPRYLIKTRGQQVTLSCSPISGHRSVSWYQQTPGQGLQFLFEYFSETQRNKGNFPGRFSGRQFSNSRSEMNVSTLELGDSALYLCASSLALGETQYFGPGTRLLVL.

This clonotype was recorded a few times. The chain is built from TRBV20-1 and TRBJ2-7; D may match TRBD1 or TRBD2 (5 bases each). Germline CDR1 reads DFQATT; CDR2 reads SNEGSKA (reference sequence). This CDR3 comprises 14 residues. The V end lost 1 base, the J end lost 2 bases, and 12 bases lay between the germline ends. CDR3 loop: CSARVRGQAYEQYF. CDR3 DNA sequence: TGCAGTGCTAGAGTGAGGGGTCAGGCCTACGAGCAGTACTTC.

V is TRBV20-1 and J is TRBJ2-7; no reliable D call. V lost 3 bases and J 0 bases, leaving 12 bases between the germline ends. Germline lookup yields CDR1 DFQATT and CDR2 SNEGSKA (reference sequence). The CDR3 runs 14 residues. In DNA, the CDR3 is TGCAGTGCTAGTTCCGGCACCAGCTCCTACGAGCAGTACTTC. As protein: CSASSGTSSYEQYF.

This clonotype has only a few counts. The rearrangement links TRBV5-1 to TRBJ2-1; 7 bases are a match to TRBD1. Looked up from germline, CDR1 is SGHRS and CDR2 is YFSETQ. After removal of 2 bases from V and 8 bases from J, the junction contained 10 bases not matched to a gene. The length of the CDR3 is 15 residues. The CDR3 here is CASSLGDSTVDEQFF. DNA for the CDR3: TGCGCCAGCAGCTTAGGGGACAGCACGGTCGATGAGCAGTTCTTC.